This is a list of T cell receptor beta chains from one sample in a study of cytomegalovirus exposure and HLA in healthy donors. Some clones are missing from TCRdb's copy, which holds only in-frame ones; the method was immunoSEQ multiplex PCR. The data show about 180,000 clones, with approximately 82% seen just once and approximately 1.2% held by the top ten. The sample comprised PBMCs. The receptors shown here come from a girl aged 2 to 9 in good health and CMV-seropositive. The conserved cysteine and the conserved F or W are not part of the CDR3 here. The D gene is left open where the match is weak. Size tells how often a clone was seen (once, few, many) or the class of an expanded clone, and some rows leave it out.

TRBJ2-7 NA NA TRBV11-2 AGSLRLFYEQY
TRBJ1-5 NA NA TRBV6-5 ASSERLGQH
TRBJ1-6 NA NA TRBV5-8 ASSLGIRGSSYNSPLH
TRBJ1-5 NA NA TRBV7-3 ASSLTDEGPQH
TRBJ2-1 NA TRBD2 TRBV15 ATSSRLAGGLNEQF
NA NA NA TRBV9 ASSVGDRGSSYEQY
TRBJ1-4 NA NA TRBV6-5 ASSGGEKELF
TRBJ2-2 NA NA TRBV9 ASSVDFRGSRNTGELF
TRBJ2-3 NA NA TRBV4-2 ASSQDPLDTQY
TRBJ2-3 NA NA TRBV28 ASSTDTQY
TRBJ2-7 NA NA TRBV28 ASSPPSGYEQY
TRBJ2-7 few TRBD1 TRBV6-6 ASSRSGDRGYEQY
TRBJ2-1 NA TRBD2 TRBV27 ASSLSTSGRGDEQF
TRBJ1-1 NA NA TRBV6-6 ASSPRTGSTEAF
TRBJ1-1 NA NA TRBV27 ASSWGGMGGQAF
TRBJ2-1 NA TRBD2 TRBV27 ASRPGTSGGNYNEQF
TRBJ1-1 NA NA TRBV11-2 ASSFSGRRTEAF
TRBJ1-5 NA NA TRBV2 ASSEAEGFNQPQH
TRBJ1-5 NA NA TRBV6-5 ASSPQGTLNQPQH
TRBJ2-7 NA TRBD1 TRBV10-3 AISEGTGGEQY
TRBJ2-1 few TRBD2 TRBV4-1 ASSRPTSTYEQF
TRBJ2-1 NA TRBD2 TRBV2 ASCLAGDNEQF
TRBJ1-4 NA NA TRBV19 ASRGDSPEEKLF
TRBJ2-7 NA TRBD1 TRBV11-2 ASSLGQNYEQY
TRBJ1-4 NA TRBD1 TRBV27 ASSLRQGREKLF
TRBJ2-7 NA TRBD2 TRBV6-1 ASSEEAVRTSGRVTPYEQY
TRBJ2-3 NA TRBD1 TRBV5-4 ASSYGQGTDTQY
TRBJ2-7 few NA TRBV28 ASSLQGKIYEQY
TRBJ1-3 NA NA TRBV4-1 ASSQDRGYTIY
TRBJ2-7 NA TRBD2 TRBV9 ASSFSGTSDYEQY